This entry is about one TCR beta chain. The sample comes from a study of T cell responses to AZD1222 COVID-19 vaccine. Germline CDR1 is LNHDA and CDR2 is SQIVND (reference sequence). This CDR3 has 15 amino acids. J was trimmed by 7 bases and V by 5 bases; bases with no gene match: 13. Measured with immunoSEQ multiplex PCR; TCRdb has only the in-frame clones, and not every one. This table has around 140,000 clones, 85% to 95% appearing once. This receptor was identified in an adult in good health. Material: peripheral blood, obtained on day 0 of AZD1222 vaccination. V is TRBV19 and J is TRBJ2-7, with 8 bases matching TRBD1. The CDR3: CASSPQTGAPREQYF. CDR3 nucleotide sequence: TGTGCCAGTAGTCCCCAGACAGGGGCTCCTCGGGAGCAGTACTTC.